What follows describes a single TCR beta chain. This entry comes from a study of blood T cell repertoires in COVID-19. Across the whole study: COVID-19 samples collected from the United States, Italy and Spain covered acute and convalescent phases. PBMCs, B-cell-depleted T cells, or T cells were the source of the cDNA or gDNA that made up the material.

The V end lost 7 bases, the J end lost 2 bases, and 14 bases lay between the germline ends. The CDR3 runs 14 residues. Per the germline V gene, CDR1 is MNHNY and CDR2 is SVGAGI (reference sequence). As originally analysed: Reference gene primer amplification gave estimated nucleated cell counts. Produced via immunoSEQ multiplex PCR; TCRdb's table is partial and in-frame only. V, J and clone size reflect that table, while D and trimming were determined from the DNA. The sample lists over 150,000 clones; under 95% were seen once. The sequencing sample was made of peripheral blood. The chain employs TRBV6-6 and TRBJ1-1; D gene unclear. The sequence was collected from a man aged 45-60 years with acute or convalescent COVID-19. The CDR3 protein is CASIPPDTNTEAFF. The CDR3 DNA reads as TGTGCCAGCATCCCACCTGACACAAACACTGAAGCTTTCTTT.